The clone carrying this TCR beta chain is a singleton in its sample. Its antigen is not identified. The CDR3 is 16 residues long. Trimming shortened V by 1 base and J by 0 bases, and 12 bases separated the two germline ends. Per the germline V gene, CDR1 is SGHAT and CDR2 is FQNNGV. The data were obtained in a study of shared clonotypes between healthy human individuals. Across the study: The composition of the donors was a couple of women and a few men aged 18 to 49. Researchers assigned three CD4 naive, three CD4 memory, two CD8 naive and one CD8 memory plate to each donor.

TCRdb keeps only in-frame clones here, not all; method: immunoSEQ multiplex PCR. This sample has a few million clones, with around 90% found just once. Notes on the study in general: As a rule, naive subsets had a larger estimated richness than memory subsets. Across a handful of donors, naive CD4 shared 5% to 6%, naive CD8 under 4%, memory CD4 roughly 2.2%, memory CD8 around 0.42%.

V and J are TRBV11-2 and TRBJ1-1, with a weak D call TRBD1 (5 bases). The sequence was collected from a man aged 18 to 29 in good health. Sequenced sample: naive CD4+ T cells sorted from blood. Subset of the sample: CD45RA+ positively selected. CDR3 sequence: CASSLVGGVMNTEAFF. The CDR3 DNA is TGTGCCAGCAGCTTAGTGGGGGGGGTGATGAACACTGAAGCTTTCTTT.